This T cell receptor (beta chain) came from a study of CD8+ T cells in alopecia areata. Findings and limits, study-wide: The study found TCR sharing across patients less clear than in mice, possibly for HLA reasons.

Following RNA extraction, reverse transcription yielded cDNA that acted as the sequencing template. The method was immunoSEQ multiplex PCR; TCRdb's version includes in-frame clones alone and lacks a portion of them. The data show about 70,000 clones, with roughly half seen just once and about 18% held by the top ten. CDR1 is SQVTM, CDR2 ANQGSEA, per germline. This CDR3 region has 15 residues. The V end lost 6 bases, the J end lost 4 bases, and 18 bases lay between the germline ends. This clone was recorded a few times. Its antigen is still unknown. The chain links TRBV29-1 to TRBJ2-2; D may be TRBD2 (5 bases). This clonotype originated in a human donor with alopecia areata. Specimen: CD8+ T cells sorted from blood, collected at week 0. DNA for the CDR3: TGCAGCGTCCTTCCAAGGGAGCTGGGCACCGGGGAGCTGTTTTTT. It codes for CSVLPRELGTGELFF.